This T cell receptor beta chain stems from a study of shared clonotypes between healthy human individuals (dated by TCRdb to between 2020 and 2021). Context from the whole study: A couple of women and a few men aged 18 to 49 years were included in the cohort. For each donor, CD4 naive and CD4 memory were each given three plates, CD8 naive was given two plates, and CD8 memory was given one plate. To increase sequencing depth and limit assay-specific biases, TCR repertoire library preparation and sequencing were carried out by different laboratories using diverse techniques. To estimate repertoire size and how much clonotype sharing occurs between individuals, the study deeply sequenced the blood TCR repertoires of roughly 5 healthy adults. Each donor's leukapheresis produced roughly between roughly 0.94 and 9.5 billion PBMCs.

CD8 naive samples were obtained by positive selection for CCR7 among CD45RO-negative cells, yielding a CD45RA+CCR7+ population from which TemRA cells were excluded. The donors were healthy, HIV-negative adults who had no recently reported acute infections or vaccinations. All donors were Caucasian adults living in Nashville, Tennessee, USA. Blood was collected by leukapheresis, and PBMCs were isolated by Ficoll-Histopaque density gradient centrifugation and then cryopreserved in liquid nitrogen vapor phase. Analytical flow cytometry was used to check the purity and quantity of every magnetically sorted T cell population. From each sorted fraction, genomic DNA was isolated and quantified by UV absorbance on a Nanodrop 2000c. CDR1 SGDLS and CDR2 YYNGEE were looked up in the germline V gene. CDR3 length: 16 amino acids, cysteine to phenylalanine. CDR3 DNA only is kept here, 48 bases in frame from base 1. Relative to germline, V is missing 2 bases and J is missing 7 bases, with 6 bases of the junction outside any gene match.

Note on this clone: Its recognized antigen is unknown. The record has no base qualities; no much larger clone is one base away.

TCR CDR3 regions were amplified from genomic DNA by multiplex PCR using the deep immunoSEQ assay. Extracted genomic DNA from each cell subset was spread evenly across all wells of several immunoSEQ 96-well plates, with each plate serving as a replicate. For sorted subsets, about 0.2 ug genomic DNA, equal to 30,000 or so T cell genomes, was loaded into each replicate PCR. Purified libraries were quantified with a Qubit 3.0 fluorometer, sized on a Bioanalyzer 2100, and re-quantified with the KAPA Library Quantification kit. Each immunoSEQ 96-well plate was sequenced on its own single-read 150-cycle Illumina NextSeq 550 flow cell. As for the authors' bioinformatics: Because only junctional sequences without quality scores were contained in the immunoSEQ output, filtering matching that applied to full-length reads could not be performed. To assign V/J genes and CDR3, sequences were annotated using PyIR, a Python wrapper for IgBLAST v1.9, with IMGT germline references. Reads were removed for weak V/J assignments (E-value above 1e-6), missing CDR3, stop codons, out-of-frame junctions, or ambiguous translated residues. V3J clonotypes were defined by identical inferred V gene, J gene, and CDR3 amino acid sequence. Percentage overlap between repertoires was computed as shared unique clonotypes divided by the size of the smaller repertoire. RTK rarefaction, the Chao1 estimator, and Recon v2.1 estimates of unobserved clonotypes were used to assess repertoire richness. OLGA was used to compute generation probabilities for all TCRbeta clonotypes that the gDNA method yielded from a few donors. Here the immuneACCESS table is served through TCRdb, limited to in-frame sequences with V and J called. Missing clones are a known gap in these copies; in checked studies unresolved V genes cover under half, and the rest lacks a known reason. V and J calls and clone size are copied from that table; D and trimming were computed from the DNA. This sample lists around 1,900,000 clones; around 93% were detected once. Over 1.5% of the sample belongs to the ten largest clones.

The paper's findings and limits, for the study overall: Naive subsets generally had larger estimated clonotype richness than memory subsets did. The small number of donors limited the genetic and exposure-history diversity represented. Higher generation probabilities were observed for clonotypes shared by all four sorted-subset donors than for non-shared clonotypes. Across a few donors, approximately 4.6% of naive CD4, approximately 3.6% of naive CD8, about 2.3% of memory CD4, and 0.3% to 0.45% of memory CD8 clonotypes were shared. Sampling was restricted to blood, and TCR repertoires in tissues likely differ from the TCR repertoires found in blood. Pairwise subsampling indicated that sequencing depth was expected to affect the degree of clonotype sharing among donors. Even with the large sequencing depth, rarefaction of the sorted-subset datasets indicated that sequencing was incomplete.

This sequence originates from a man aged 18 to 35 in good health. Some clones in this sample may be carry-over from other donors' samples. The specimen sequenced was naive CD8+ T cells from PBMCs. The cell subset or site label on this specimen signifies: CD45RA+CCR7+. The rearrangement combines TRBV9 with TRBJ2-1, with TRBD2 identical over 13 junction bases. The DNA is TGTGCCAGCAGCGTTAAACTAGCGGGAGGGCCAAATGAGCAGTTCTTC. This is translated as CASSVKLAGGPNEQFF. Supplemented by the reference TRBV9 and TRBJ2-1 proteins around the CDR3, the complete variable domain is DSGVTQTPKHLITATGQRVTLRCSPRSGDLSVYWYQQSLDQGLQFLIQYYNGEERAKGNILERFSAQQFPDLHSELNLSSLELGDSALYFCASSVKLAGGPNEQFFGPGTRLTVL.